A selection of T cell receptor beta chains follows, all from one sample in a study of PD-1 blockade in mismatch repair-deficient tumors. TCRdb keeps only in-frame clones here, not all; method: immunoSEQ multiplex PCR. The sample holds tens of thousands of clones; approximately 80% are singletons and the top ten take about 6%. Sequences were derived from peripheral blood, sampled 44 weeks after starting pembrolizumab. These receptors were obtained from an adult with mismatch repair-deficient cancer. Each CDR3 is given with its conserved first and last residue. Each record gives: clone size, V gene, D gene, J gene, CDR3 DNA, CDR3 protein. A D gene is named only where the DNA matches it firmly. Clone size is not always given. Where it is, it says once, few, many or a class for expanded clones.

clone size: few; V gene: TRBV7-7; D gene: -; J gene: TRBJ2-2; CDR3 DNA: TGTGCTAGCAGCTCCGAGGCCGGGGAGCTGTTTTTT; CDR3 protein: CASSSEAGELFF
clone size: -; V gene: TRBV11-2; D gene: TRBD1; J gene: TRBJ1-2; CDR3 DNA: TGTGCCAGCAGCCCGGGACAGGGTTTTATTGGCTACACCTTC; CDR3 protein: CASSPGQGFIGYTF
clone size: -; V gene: TRBV5-6; D gene: -; J gene: TRBJ1-2; CDR3 DNA: TGTGCCAGCAATGATTGGACAGCTAACTATGGCTACACCTTC; CDR3 protein: CASNDWTANYGYTF
clone size: -; V gene: TRBV15; D gene: -; J gene: TRBJ2-5; CDR3 DNA: TGTGCCACCAGCAGAGGAGGCTCAGGAGAGACCCAGTACTTC; CDR3 protein: CATSRGGSGETQYF
clone size: -; V gene: TRBV12-5; D gene: TRBD2; J gene: TRBJ2-3; CDR3 DNA: TGTGCTAGTGGTTTGGTAGCGGGAGACGGCACAGATACGCAGTATTTT; CDR3 protein: CASGLVAGDGTDTQYF
clone size: -; V gene: TRBV29-1; D gene: -; J gene: TRBJ2-1; CDR3 DNA: TGCAGCGTTGAGGTTCTAGCGAATGAGCAGTTCTTC; CDR3 protein: CSVEVLANEQFF
clone size: -; V gene: TRBV5-1; D gene: -; J gene: TRBJ2-7; CDR3 DNA: TGCGCCAGCAGCTCCCAACCCGGTTCCTACGAGCAGTACTTC; CDR3 protein: CASSSQPGSYEQYF
clone size: few; V gene: TRBV6-1; D gene: TRBD2; J gene: TRBJ2-4; CDR3 DNA: TGTGCCAGCAGTGGATCCGGGACTAGCGGGAGTCAGGACATTCAGTACTTC; CDR3 protein: CASSGSGTSGSQDIQYF
clone size: -; V gene: TRBV11-3; D gene: TRBD2; J gene: TRBJ2-2; CDR3 DNA: TGTGCCAGCAGCTTAGATCGGCTAGCGGGTAACACCGGGGAGCTGTTTTTT; CDR3 protein: CASSLDRLAGNTGELFF
clone size: -; V gene: TRBV2; D gene: -; J gene: TRBJ2-2; CDR3 DNA: TGTGCCAGCAGTTTAGGCCAAGGGACCGGGGAGCTGTTTTTT; CDR3 protein: CASSLGQGTGELFF
clone size: -; V gene: TRBV6-6; D gene: TRBD1; J gene: TRBJ1-1; CDR3 DNA: TGTGCCAGCAGTTTGGGACAGGGGAACACTGAAGCTTTCTTT; CDR3 protein: CASSLGQGNTEAFF
clone size: -; V gene: TRBV7-7; D gene: -; J gene: TRBJ2-1; CDR3 DNA: TGTGCTAGCAGCTCTTCGGCTACCGTCGACTACAATGAGCAGTTCTTC; CDR3 protein: CASSSSATVDYNEQFF
clone size: -; V gene: TRBV29-1; D gene: -; J gene: TRBJ2-1; CDR3 DNA: TGCAGCGTTGACAGGGTTTCCAATGAGCAGTTCTTC; CDR3 protein: CSVDRVSNEQFF
clone size: -; V gene: TRBV7-6; D gene: TRBD1; J gene: TRBJ2-2; CDR3 DNA: TGTGCCAGCAGCTTTTCCGAGACAGGGATCGGGGAGCTGTTTTTT; CDR3 protein: CASSFSETGIGELFF
clone size: -; V gene: TRBV4-2; D gene: -; J gene: TRBJ2-3; CDR3 DNA: TGTGCCAGCAGCCAGGAAAGAGGGTTTTTCACAGATACGCAGTATTTT; CDR3 protein: CASSQERGFFTDTQYF
clone size: -; V gene: TRBV29-1; D gene: TRBD2; J gene: TRBJ2-1; CDR3 DNA: TGCAGCGTTGTGGGGGGGTCCCCCAATGAGCAGTTCTTC; CDR3 protein: CSVVGGSPNEQFF
clone size: -; V gene: TRBV7-6; D gene: -; J gene: TRBJ2-7; CDR3 DNA: TGTGCCAGCAGCGTGGCAGGAGGGTACGAGCAGTACTTC; CDR3 protein: CASSVAGGYEQYF
clone size: -; V gene: TRBV11-3; D gene: TRBD1; J gene: TRBJ2-7; CDR3 DNA: TGTGCCAGCAGCGTCTTACAGGGGGCGTCATACGAGCAGTACTTC; CDR3 protein: CASSVLQGASYEQYF
clone size: -; V gene: TRBV5-1; D gene: -; J gene: TRBJ2-3; CDR3 DNA: TGCGCCAGCAGCTTGGGTTCAGTCGGCACAGATACGCAGTATTTT; CDR3 protein: CASSLGSVGTDTQYF
clone size: -; V gene: TRBV7-9; D gene: -; J gene: TRBJ1-5; CDR3 DNA: TGTGCCAGCAGCTTAGCCGGGTCCCCAAATCAGCCCCAGCATTTT; CDR3 protein: CASSLAGSPNQPQHF
clone size: -; V gene: TRBV7-8; D gene: -; J gene: TRBJ1-1; CDR3 DNA: TGTGCCAGCAGCTTAGAGAGACAGCCGAACACTGAAGCTTTCTTT; CDR3 protein: CASSLERQPNTEAFF
clone size: -; V gene: TRBV7-9; D gene: TRBD2; J gene: TRBJ2-2; CDR3 DNA: TGTGCCAGCAGCTTAGCGGCACCGGGAGGCAACACCGGGGAGCTGTTTTTT; CDR3 protein: CASSLAAPGGNTGELFF
clone size: -; V gene: TRBV6-5; D gene: -; J gene: TRBJ1-1; CDR3 DNA: TGTGCCAGCAGTTATCGGGCGGGGATGAACACTGAAGCTTTCTTT; CDR3 protein: CASSYRAGMNTEAFF
clone size: many; V gene: TRBV7-3; D gene: TRBD1; J gene: TRBJ1-1; CDR3 DNA: TGTGCCAGCAGCTTAATGGGACAGGGTCGGCCTTTCTTT; CDR3 protein: CASSLMGQGRPFF
clone size: -; V gene: TRBV30; D gene: -; J gene: TRBJ2-7; CDR3 DNA: TGTGCCTGGAGCGACGGGTACGAGCAGTACTTC; CDR3 protein: CAWSDGYEQYF
clone size: -; V gene: TRBV30; D gene: TRBD2; J gene: TRBJ2-3; CDR3 DNA: TGTGCCTGGAGTGTAGGAGGGAGCGGGAGGCAAGATACGCAGTATTTT; CDR3 protein: CAWSVGGSGRQDTQYF
clone size: -; V gene: TRBV5-4; D gene: TRBD2; J gene: TRBJ2-3; CDR3 DNA: TGTGCCAGCAGCATCGGCGTTAGCGGGAGAGCGGATACGCAGTATTTT; CDR3 protein: CASSIGVSGRADTQYF
clone size: -; V gene: TRBV15; D gene: -; J gene: TRBJ2-7; CDR3 DNA: TGTGCCACCAGCAGAGATTATAACCTCCGCGAGCAGTACTTC; CDR3 protein: CATSRDYNLREQYF
clone size: -; V gene: TRBV18; D gene: TRBD1; J gene: TRBJ1-1; CDR3 DNA: TGTGCCAGCTCACACGGGACAGGGGACACTGAAGCTTTCTTT; CDR3 protein: CASSHGTGDTEAFF
clone size: few; V gene: TRBV7-8; D gene: TRBD1; J gene: TRBJ2-7; CDR3 DNA: TGTGCCAGCAGGGTGGGGCAGGGGGACTACGAGCAGTACTTC; CDR3 protein: CASRVGQGDYEQYF
clone size: -; V gene: TRBV9; D gene: TRBD1; J gene: TRBJ1-1; CDR3 DNA: TGTGCCAGCAGCCCAAGGGGACAGGGGGCGATCAGCACTGAAGCTTTCTTT; CDR3 protein: CASSPRGQGAISTEAFF
clone size: -; V gene: TRBV11-3; D gene: -; J gene: TRBJ2-5; CDR3 DNA: TGTGCCAGCAGCTTAGCAGTCCTCGGGCGGGCGTACCAAGAGACCCAGTACTTC; CDR3 protein: CASSLAVLGRAYQETQYF
clone size: once; V gene: TRBV2; D gene: TRBD2; J gene: TRBJ2-2; CDR3 DNA: TGTGCCAGCAGTGAATATAGCGGGACGCCCGGGGAGCTGTTTTTT; CDR3 protein: CASSEYSGTPGELFF
clone size: -; V gene: TRBV10-3; D gene: -; J gene: TRBJ1-2; CDR3 DNA: TGTGCCATCACCGGGACTAAAGGCTATGGCTACACCTTC; CDR3 protein: CAITGTKGYGYTF
clone size: -; V gene: TRBV19; D gene: -; J gene: TRBJ1-1; CDR3 DNA: TGTGCCAGTAGTACCGTAGAGGTTATGAACACTGAAGCTTTCTTT; CDR3 protein: CASSTVEVMNTEAFF
clone size: -; V gene: TRBV7-9; D gene: TRBD2; J gene: TRBJ2-1; CDR3 DNA: TGTGCCAGCAGCTTAATACTAGCGGGAGTTAATGAGCAGTTCTTC; CDR3 protein: CASSLILAGVNEQFF
clone size: many; V gene: TRBV9; D gene: -; J gene: TRBJ2-7; CDR3 DNA: TGTGCCAGCACACCCGGGGGCGCGCCCAACGAGCAGTACTTC; CDR3 protein: CASTPGGAPNEQYF